The next 13 T cell receptor beta chains were all read from a single sample in a study of cytomegalovirus exposure and HLA in healthy donors. PCR employed 60 Vbeta and 13 Jbeta primers. This table comes from immunoSEQ multiplex PCR, and its TCRdb copy is limited to in-frame clones, with some not included. The sample lists about 98,000 clones, approximately 74% occurring once. Input material: PBMCs. The receptors originated from a male donor in good health and CMV-seronegative.

The chain's CDR3 is CAWSDGGYQPQHF. CDR3 in DNA: TGTGCCTGGAGTGATGGAGGTTATCAGCCCCAGCATTTT. The genes are TRBV30 and TRBJ1-5; D unclear. Between the trimmed V and J ends, which lost 1 base and 5 bases, there was a span of 9 bases. CDR3 length: 13 residues. Germline loops: CDR1 GTSNPN, CDR2 SVGIG (reference sequence).

The V call is TRBV18, the J call TRBJ2-1; 8 bases line up with TRBD1. This CDR3 has 15 residues. The V gene end was trimmed by 2 bases and the J gene end by 0 bases; junction bases not matched to a gene: 0. CDR1 KGHSH and CDR2 LQKENI come from the germline V gene. The CDR3 spells CASSPTGGSYNEQFF. CDR3 coding DNA: TGTGCCAGCTCACCAACAGGGGGCTCCTACAATGAGCAGTTCTTC. Combining the CDR3 with reference TRBV18 and TRBJ2-1 gives the whole variable domain NAGVMQNPRHLVRRRGQEARLRCSPMKGHSHVYWYRQLPEEGLKFMVYLQKENIIDESGMPKERFSAEFPKEGPSILRIQQVVRGDSAAYFCASSPTGGSYNEQFFGPGTRLTVL.

The chain carries TRBV9 and TRBJ2-7; D is possibly TRBD1 (6 bases). CDR1 and CDR2 from the germline V gene are SGDLS and YYNGEE. The CDR3 has 14 residues. V dropped 4 bases and J dropped 7 bases, with 18 bases sitting between them. The CDR3 loop is CASSPKGGLGEQYF. The CDR3 region has the DNA TGTGCCAGCAGCCCGAAAGGGGGTCTGGGAGAGCAGTACTTC.

The chain joins TRBV27 to TRBJ1-5; 9 bases are a match to TRBD1. Germline V CDR1 and CDR2: MNHEY, SMNVEV (reference sequence). J gave up 7 bases and V 2 bases, and 9 bases lay outside the gene matches. The CDR3 is 16 amino acids. The CDR3 DNA follows: TGTGCCAGCAGTTTAGGACACAGGGGGCGCGGGCAGCCCCAGCATTTT. Amino acids: CASSLGHRGRGQPQHF.

The J gene is TRBJ1-5, the V gene TRBV6-6, with TRBD1 matching 7 bases. Trimming took 4 bases from V and 5 from J; bases not matched to a gene: 8. The CDR3 has 15 residues. The germline CDR1 and CDR2 sequences are MNHNY and SVGAGI (reference sequence). The CDR3 loop is CASSSGTEFHQPQHF. Here the CDR3 DNA reads TGTGCCAGCAGTTCAGGGACAGAATTTCATCAGCCCCAGCATTTT.

The rearrangement joins TRBV5-1 to TRBJ1-4; D perhaps matches TRBD1 (5 bases). The germline gives CDR1 SGHRS, CDR2 YFSETQ. This CDR3 is built from 15 residues. V was pared by 2 bases and J by 8 bases, with 16 bases between. Here the CDR3 reads CASSFGDFRVEKLFF. CDR3 coding DNA: TGCGCCAGCAGCTTTGGGGACTTCCGTGTGGAAAAACTGTTTTTT.

The chain recombines TRBV27 with TRBJ2-1; 7 nucleotides align to TRBD1. CDR1 is MNHEY and CDR2 is SMNVEV in the germline V gene (reference sequence). The CDR3 runs to 13 residues. Losses at the gene ends were 3 bases for V and 4 bases for J; bases not matched to a gene: 0. Here the CDR3 reads CASSLGQYNEQFF. The CDR3 DNA sequence: TGTGCCAGCAGTTTGGGACAGTACAATGAGCAGTTCTTC.

The chain recombines TRBV6-1 with TRBJ1-5, with no clear D. Trimming cost V 7 bases and J 2 bases, with 15 bases left between them. CDR1 and CDR2 (germline): MNHNS, SASEGT. The CDR3 covers 15 residues. The CDR3 nucleotides are TGTGCCAGCACTCACAGTGCTTCGGGCAATCAGCCCCAGCATTTT. It translates to CASTHSASGNQPQHF.

The J gene is TRBJ1-1, the V gene TRBV28, with no clear D. Germline V gene data show CDR1 as MDHEN and CDR2 as SYDVKM. The ends were cut back, 3 bases at V and 2 bases at J, with 16 bases in the middle. The CDR3 sequence is 16 residues long. The CDR3 DNA reads as TGTGCCAGCAGTTTCCCTTATTTGACAAGCAACACTGAAGCTTTCTTT. It yields the protein CASSFPYLTSNTEAFF. Filled out from reference TRBV28 and TRBJ1-1, the complete variable domain reads DVKVTQSSRYLVKRTGEKVFLECVQDMDHENMFWYRQDPGLGLRLIYFSYDVKMKEKGDIPEGYSVSREKKERFSLILESASTNQTSMYLCASSFPYLTSNTEAFFGQGTRLTVV.

J is TRBJ1-2 and V is TRBV5-1; 10 bases fit TRBD1. Germline CDR1 reads SGHRS; CDR2 reads YFSETQ. There are 14 residues in the CDR3. The V segment lost 4 bases and the J segment 4 bases; nucleotides outside the gene matches: 4. In nucleotides, the CDR3 is TGCGCCAGCAGCGCCGGGACAGGGGTCTATGGCTACACCTTC. It specifies CASSAGTGVYGYTF.

The genes are TRBV7-2 and TRBJ1-5, with 11 bases identical to TRBD1. This CDR3 has 14 residues. In germline, CDR1 is SGHTA, CDR2 FQGNSA. V dropped 3 bases and J dropped 6; count of bases not matched to a gene: 1. The chain's CDR3 is CASSFGQGAQPQHF. The CDR3 DNA sequence: TGTGCCAGCAGCTTTGGACAGGGGGCTCAGCCCCAGCATTTT.

The chain is built from TRBV5-4 and TRBJ2-3; TRBD2 matches at 11 bases. Germline V CDR1 and CDR2: SGHNT, YYREEE (reference sequence). This CDR3 contains 15 residues. Unmatched junction bases numbered 3, after V lost 4 bases and J lost 2 bases. Here the CDR3 reads CASSSSGRATDTQYF. The DNA for the CDR3 is TGTGCCAGCAGCAGTAGCGGGAGGGCCACAGATACGCAGTATTTT.

For the CDR3, the DNA is TGTGCCAGTAGCAGGGACAGGGGAAGGTTTCTCACAGATACGCAGTATTTT. The encoded protein is CASSRDRGRFLTDTQYF. V usage is TRBV19 and J usage is TRBJ2-3; 10 bases agree with TRBD1. Germline V gene data show CDR1 as LNHDA and CDR2 as SQIVND (reference sequence). CDR3 length equals 17 residues. V lost 6 bases and J lost 2; bases outside the gene matches: 11.